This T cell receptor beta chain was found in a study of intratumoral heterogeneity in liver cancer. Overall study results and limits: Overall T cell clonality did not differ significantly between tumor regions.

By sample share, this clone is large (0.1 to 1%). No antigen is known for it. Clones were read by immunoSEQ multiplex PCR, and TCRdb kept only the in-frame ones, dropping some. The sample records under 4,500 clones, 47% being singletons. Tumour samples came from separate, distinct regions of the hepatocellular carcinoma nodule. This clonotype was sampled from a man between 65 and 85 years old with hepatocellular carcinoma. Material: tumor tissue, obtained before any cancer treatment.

In DNA, the CDR3 is TGTGCCATCAGTGACTGGATTTCAGGGATGAGCCCTGAAGCTTTCTTT. Translated, it gives CAISDWISGMSPEAFF. V and J are TRBV10-3 and TRBJ1-1, with a tentative D call TRBD1 (5 bases). The V gene lost 3 bases and the J gene lost 6 bases, with 20 bases spanning the gap. Germline loops: CDR1 ENHRY, CDR2 SYGVKD. This CDR3 spans 16 amino acids.